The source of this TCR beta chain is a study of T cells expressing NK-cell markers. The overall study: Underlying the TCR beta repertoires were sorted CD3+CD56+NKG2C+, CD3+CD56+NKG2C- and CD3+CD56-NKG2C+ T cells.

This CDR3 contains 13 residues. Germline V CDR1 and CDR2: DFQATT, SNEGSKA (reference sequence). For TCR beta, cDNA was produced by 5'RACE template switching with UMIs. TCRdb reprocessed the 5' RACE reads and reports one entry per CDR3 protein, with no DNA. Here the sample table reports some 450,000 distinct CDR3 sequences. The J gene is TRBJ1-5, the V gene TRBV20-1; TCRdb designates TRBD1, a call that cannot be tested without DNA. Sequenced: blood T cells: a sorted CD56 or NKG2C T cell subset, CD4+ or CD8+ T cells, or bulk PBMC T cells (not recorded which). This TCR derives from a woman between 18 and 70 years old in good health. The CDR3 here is CSAEDRYNQPQHF.